The sequence of this T cell receptor beta chain was determined in a study of blood T cell repertoires in COVID-19. On the study more broadly: In each case, the material was cDNA or gDNA derived from T cells, B-cell-depleted T cells, or PBMCs.

This CDR3 has 13 amino acids. Germline assignment: CDR1 MDHEN and CDR2 SYDVKM. With 2 bases clipped from V and 10 bases from J, the junction kept 5 bases outside the gene matches. Seattle patient enrollment occurred during active infection, with longitudinal follow-up thereafter. The assay was immunoSEQ multiplex PCR, and TCRdb's table has in-frame clones only and misses some. Among some 150,000 clones listed, 80% to 90% were seen once. Material: peripheral blood. This TCR came from a woman aged 55-75 years with COVID-19, enrolled during active disease. The chain couples TRBV28 to TRBJ2-1; 7 bases match TRBD1. The CDR3 sequence is CASSLQGQPEQFF. DNA of the CDR3: TGTGCCAGCAGTTTACAGGGACAGCCAGAGCAGTTCTTC. Combining the CDR3 with reference TRBV28 and TRBJ2-1 gives the whole variable domain DVKVTQSSRYLVKRTGEKVFLECVQDMDHENMFWYRQDPGLGLRLIYFSYDVKMKEKGDIPEGYSVSREKKERFSLILESASTNQTSMYLCASSLQGQPEQFFGPGTRLTVL.